This T cell receptor beta chain was found in a study of T cell responses to AZD1222 COVID-19 vaccine. The CDR3 is 20 amino acids. The V end was cut by 0 bases, the J end by 2 bases, with 22 bases between. Germline lookup yields CDR1 KGHSH and CDR2 LQKENI. Assay used: immunoSEQ multiplex PCR; TCRdb lists only in-frame clones, some missing. The table includes roughly 130,000 clones, roughly nine tenths detected once. The chain couples TRBV18 to TRBJ2-2, with D uncertain. Sequenced material: peripheral blood, taken on day 0 of AZD1222 vaccination. The sequence came from an adult in good health. CDR3 region: CASSPPITLGDGINTGELFF. For the CDR3, the DNA is TGTGCCAGCTCACCACCCATAACATTGGGCGATGGGATTAACACCGGGGAGCTGTTTTTT.